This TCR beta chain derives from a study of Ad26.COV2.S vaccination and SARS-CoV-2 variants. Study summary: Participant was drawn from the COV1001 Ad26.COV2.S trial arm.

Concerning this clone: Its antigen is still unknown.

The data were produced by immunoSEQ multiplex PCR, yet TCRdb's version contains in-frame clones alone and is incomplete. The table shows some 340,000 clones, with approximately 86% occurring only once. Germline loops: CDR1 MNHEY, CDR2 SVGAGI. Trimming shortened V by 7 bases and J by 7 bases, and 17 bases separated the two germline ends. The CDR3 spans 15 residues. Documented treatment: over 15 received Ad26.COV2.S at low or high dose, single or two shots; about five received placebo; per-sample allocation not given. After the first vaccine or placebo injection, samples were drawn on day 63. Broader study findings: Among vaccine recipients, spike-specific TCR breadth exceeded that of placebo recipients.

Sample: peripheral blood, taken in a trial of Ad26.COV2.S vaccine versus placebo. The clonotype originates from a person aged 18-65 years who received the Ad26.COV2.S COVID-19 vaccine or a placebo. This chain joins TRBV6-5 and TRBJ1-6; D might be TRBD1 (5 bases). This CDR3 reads CASNKEGLGNSPLHF. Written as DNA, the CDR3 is TGTGCCAGCAATAAGGAGGGGCTTGGGAATTCACCCCTCCACTTT.